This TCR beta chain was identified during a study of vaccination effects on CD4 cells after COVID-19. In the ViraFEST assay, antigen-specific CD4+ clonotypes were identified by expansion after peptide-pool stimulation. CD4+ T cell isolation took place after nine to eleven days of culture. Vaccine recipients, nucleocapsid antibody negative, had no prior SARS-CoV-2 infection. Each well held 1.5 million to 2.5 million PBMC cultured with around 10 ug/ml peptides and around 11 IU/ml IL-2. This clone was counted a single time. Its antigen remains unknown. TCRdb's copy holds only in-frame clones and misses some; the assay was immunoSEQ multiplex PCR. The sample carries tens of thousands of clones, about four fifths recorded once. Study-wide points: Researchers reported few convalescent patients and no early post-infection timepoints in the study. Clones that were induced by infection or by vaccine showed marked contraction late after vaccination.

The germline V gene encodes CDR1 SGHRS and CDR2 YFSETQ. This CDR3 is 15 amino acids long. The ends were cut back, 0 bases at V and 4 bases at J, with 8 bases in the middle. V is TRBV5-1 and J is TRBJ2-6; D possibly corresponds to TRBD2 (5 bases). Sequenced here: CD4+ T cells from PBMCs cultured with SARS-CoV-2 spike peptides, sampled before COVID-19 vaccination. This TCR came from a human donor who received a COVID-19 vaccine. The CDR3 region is CASSLGGAGANVLTF. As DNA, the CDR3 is TGCGCCAGCAGCTTGGGGGGAGCCGGGGCCAACGTCCTGACTTTC.